This is a list of T cell receptor beta chains from one sample in a study of T cell responses to AZD1222 COVID-19 vaccine. Assay: immunoSEQ multiplex PCR; the TCRdb copy retains only in-frame clones and omits some. The sample contains under 150,000 clones, 87% of which appear only once. This sample comprised peripheral blood, obtained 28 days after the second AZD1222 dose. These receptors came from an adult who received the AZD1222 COVID-19 vaccine. The CDR3 runs from the conserved cysteine through the conserved F or W. A D gene is named only where the DNA matches it firmly. A row's size may be missing; if present it is once, few, many or a size class.

v_call: TRBV6-5; cdr3_length: 13; j_call: TRBJ2-7; clone_size: once; d_call: -; cdr3_aa: CASQGQNSYEQYF; cdr3_nt: TGTGCCAGCCAAGGACAAAACTCCTACGAGCAGTACTTC
v_call: TRBV5-1; cdr3_length: 13; j_call: TRBJ1-5; clone_size: -; d_call: -; cdr3_aa: CASSQDGYQPQHF; cdr3_nt: TGCGCCAGCAGCCAGGACGGATATCAGCCCCAGCATTTT
v_call: TRBV4-2; cdr3_length: 17; j_call: TRBJ2-1; clone_size: -; d_call: TRBD2; cdr3_aa: CASSLLLASGGYNEQFF; cdr3_nt: TGTGCCAGCAGCCTCCTACTCGCAAGCGGGGGCTACAATGAGCAGTTCTTC
v_call: TRBV2; cdr3_length: 13; j_call: TRBJ2-2; clone_size: -; d_call: -; cdr3_aa: CASSRGVTGELFF; cdr3_nt: TGTGCCAGCAGTAGAGGCGTCACCGGGGAGCTGTTTTTT
v_call: TRBV11-2; cdr3_length: 16; j_call: TRBJ2-3; clone_size: -; d_call: -; cdr3_aa: CASSGAGTASTDTQYF; cdr3_nt: TGTGCCAGCAGCGGGGCGGGGACAGCTAGCACAGATACGCAGTATTTT
v_call: TRBV6-2/TRBV6-3; cdr3_length: 16; j_call: TRBJ2-1; clone_size: few; d_call: TRBD2; cdr3_aa: CASSSPGLANLNEQFF; cdr3_nt: TGTGCCAGCAGTTCACCGGGACTAGCCAATCTAAATGAGCAGTTCTTC
v_call: TRBV15; cdr3_length: 16; j_call: TRBJ1-4; clone_size: -; d_call: -; cdr3_aa: CATSSFLQDSNEKLFF; cdr3_nt: TGTGCCACCAGCTCTTTTCTACAGGACAGTAATGAAAAACTGTTTTTT
v_call: TRBV5-1; cdr3_length: 14; j_call: TRBJ2-3; clone_size: once; d_call: -; cdr3_aa: CASSLLGLTDTQYF; cdr3_nt: TGCGCCAGCAGCTTGCTGGGTCTCACAGATACGCAGTATTTT
v_call: TRBV6-5; cdr3_length: 13; j_call: TRBJ1-4; clone_size: -; d_call: -; cdr3_aa: CASTGRYVEKLFF; cdr3_nt: TGTGCCAGCACGGGTCGATATGTTGAAAAACTGTTTTTT
v_call: TRBV20-1; cdr3_length: 11; j_call: TRBJ1-2; clone_size: -; d_call: -; cdr3_aa: CSARAERGYTF; cdr3_nt: TGCAGTGCTAGGGCCGAGCGGGGCTACACCTTC
v_call: TRBV19; cdr3_length: 14; j_call: TRBJ2-2; clone_size: -; d_call: TRBD2; cdr3_aa: CASSRPWTSRELFF; cdr3_nt: TGTGCCAGTAGTAGACCTTGGACTAGTCGGGAGCTGTTTTTT
v_call: TRBV6-1; cdr3_length: 14; j_call: TRBJ1-1; clone_size: -; d_call: -; cdr3_aa: CASSEFSGNTEAFF; cdr3_nt: TGTGCCAGCAGTGAATTTTCAGGGAACACTGAAGCTTTCTTT
v_call: TRBV7-2; cdr3_length: 15; j_call: TRBJ1-1; clone_size: once; d_call: TRBD1; cdr3_aa: CASRGTGGIRTEAFF; cdr3_nt: TGTGCCAGCCGGGGGACAGGGGGTATAAGGACTGAAGCTTTCTTT
v_call: TRBV5-1; cdr3_length: 17; j_call: TRBJ2-5; clone_size: once; d_call: TRBD2; cdr3_aa: CASSWGGVSGYQETQYF; cdr3_nt: TGCGCCAGCAGTTGGGGAGGAGTTAGCGGGTACCAAGAGACCCAGTACTTC
v_call: TRBV9; cdr3_length: 16; j_call: TRBJ1-4; clone_size: -; d_call: -; cdr3_aa: CASSVELSTTNEKLFF; cdr3_nt: TGTGCCAGCAGCGTCGAACTCAGCACAACTAATGAAAAACTGTTTTTT
v_call: TRBV7-8; cdr3_length: 16; j_call: TRBJ1-5; clone_size: -; d_call: TRBD1; cdr3_aa: CASSSLPGQGNQPQHF; cdr3_nt: TGTGCCAGCAGCTCCCTCCCCGGACAGGGGAATCAGCCCCAGCATTTT
v_call: TRBV11-3; cdr3_length: 14; j_call: TRBJ2-2; clone_size: -; d_call: -; cdr3_aa: CASSLGQNTGELFF; cdr3_nt: TGTGCCAGCAGCTTGGGACAGAACACCGGGGAGCTGTTTTTT
v_call: TRBV5-6; cdr3_length: 13; j_call: TRBJ2-2; clone_size: -; d_call: -; cdr3_aa: CASSLRGAGELFF; cdr3_nt: TGTGCCAGCAGCTTGCGGGGAGCCGGGGAGCTGTTTTTT
v_call: TRBV3-1/TRBV3-2; cdr3_length: 13; j_call: TRBJ2-1; clone_size: -; d_call: -; cdr3_aa: CASSLGQGNEQFF; cdr3_nt: TGTGCCAGCAGCTTAGGGCAGGGCAATGAGCAGTTCTTC
v_call: TRBV28; cdr3_length: 13; j_call: TRBJ1-2; clone_size: -; d_call: -; cdr3_aa: CASSPPRFYGYTF; cdr3_nt: TGTGCCAGCAGTCCCCCCCGATTCTATGGCTACACCTTC
v_call: TRBV3-1/TRBV3-2; cdr3_length: 13; j_call: TRBJ2-1; clone_size: -; d_call: -; cdr3_aa: CASSQSAQGVQFF; cdr3_nt: TGTGCCAGCAGCCAATCGGCCCAGGGTGTTCAGTTCTTC
v_call: TRBV4-1; cdr3_length: 17; j_call: TRBJ1-5; clone_size: -; d_call: -; cdr3_aa: CASSQVPRGGSNQPQHF; cdr3_nt: TGCGCCAGCAGCCAAGTGCCCAGGGGAGGGTCCAATCAGCCCCAGCATTTT
v_call: TRBV28; cdr3_length: 12; j_call: TRBJ1-1; clone_size: few; d_call: -; cdr3_aa: CASRINRGEAFF; cdr3_nt: TGTGCCAGCAGGATCAATCGGGGTGAAGCTTTCTTT
v_call: TRBV7-6; cdr3_length: 12; j_call: TRBJ1-2; clone_size: -; d_call: -; cdr3_aa: CASSAWGKGYTF; cdr3_nt: TGTGCCAGCAGCGCCTGGGGGAAGGGCTACACCTTC
v_call: TRBV3-1/TRBV3-2; cdr3_length: 18; j_call: TRBJ2-7; clone_size: once; d_call: -; cdr3_aa: CASSQDFSRGQLLREQYF; cdr3_nt: TGTGCCAGCAGCCAAGATTTTTCCAGGGGCCAACTTTTAAGAGAGCAGTACTTC
v_call: TRBV19; cdr3_length: 17; j_call: TRBJ1-5; clone_size: -; d_call: TRBD1; cdr3_aa: CASSLGWTGGSDQPQHF; cdr3_nt: TGTGCCAGTAGTCTCGGCTGGACAGGGGGCTCGGATCAGCCCCAGCATTTT
v_call: TRBV5-8; cdr3_length: 15; j_call: TRBJ1-2; clone_size: -; d_call: -; cdr3_aa: CASSLAGGRGYGYTF; cdr3_nt: TGTGCCAGCAGCTTGGCCGGGGGGCGCGGCTATGGCTACACCTTC
v_call: TRBV10-3; cdr3_length: 14; j_call: TRBJ1-2; clone_size: -; d_call: TRBD1; cdr3_aa: CAISGAGGLYGYTF; cdr3_nt: TGTGCCATCAGTGGGGCAGGGGGCCTATATGGCTACACCTTC
v_call: TRBV18; cdr3_length: 16; j_call: TRBJ1-3; clone_size: once; d_call: -; cdr3_aa: CASSPGAGSSGNTIYF; cdr3_nt: TGTGCCAGCTCACCGGGGGCGGGATCATCTGGAAACACCATATATTTT
v_call: TRBV7-8; cdr3_length: 14; j_call: TRBJ2-1; clone_size: -; d_call: -; cdr3_aa: CASSLAGRANEQFF; cdr3_nt: TGTGCCAGCAGCTTAGCTGGCAGGGCGAATGAGCAGTTCTTC
v_call: TRBV18; cdr3_length: 14; j_call: TRBJ2-7; clone_size: -; d_call: -; cdr3_aa: CASSPPDLHYEQYF; cdr3_nt: TGTGCCAGCTCACCACCGGATCTCCACTACGAGCAGTACTTC
v_call: TRBV5-4; cdr3_length: 15; j_call: TRBJ1-4; clone_size: once; d_call: -; cdr3_aa: CASSLGQLSNEKLFF; cdr3_nt: TGTGCCAGCAGCTTGGGCCAGCTGTCTAATGAAAAACTGTTTTTT
v_call: TRBV29-1; cdr3_length: 14; j_call: TRBJ1-3; clone_size: -; d_call: -; cdr3_aa: CSVEGSRVRNTIYF; cdr3_nt: TGCAGCGTTGAGGGTAGCAGGGTGAGAAACACCATATATTTT
v_call: TRBV7-3; cdr3_length: 15; j_call: TRBJ1-1; clone_size: -; d_call: TRBD1; cdr3_aa: CASSLQGAANTEAFF; cdr3_nt: TGTGCCAGCAGCTTACAGGGGGCGGCGAACACTGAAGCTTTCTTT
v_call: TRBV6-1; cdr3_length: 13; j_call: TRBJ1-1; clone_size: -; d_call: -; cdr3_aa: CASSDLQDTEAFF; cdr3_nt: TGTGCCAGCAGTGACCTTCAGGACACTGAAGCTTTCTTT
v_call: TRBV6-1; cdr3_length: 16; j_call: TRBJ2-5; clone_size: -; d_call: TRBD1; cdr3_aa: CASSDRDRGSWETQYF; cdr3_nt: TGTGCCAGCAGTGACCGGGACAGGGGGAGTTGGGAGACCCAGTACTTC
v_call: TRBV20-1; cdr3_length: 12; j_call: TRBJ1-2; clone_size: -; d_call: -; cdr3_aa: CSASFANYGYTF; cdr3_nt: TGCAGTGCTAGTTTCGCTAACTATGGCTACACCTTC
v_call: TRBV18; cdr3_length: 15; j_call: TRBJ1-6; clone_size: -; d_call: -; cdr3_aa: CASSPPEGRNSPLHF; cdr3_nt: TGTGCCAGCTCACCACCGGAGGGTAGGAATTCACCCCTCCACTTT
v_call: TRBV7-3; cdr3_length: 14; j_call: TRBJ1-2; clone_size: -; d_call: -; cdr3_aa: CASSLDGSNYGYTF; cdr3_nt: TGTGCCAGCAGCTTAGATGGGTCCAACTATGGCTACACCTTC
v_call: TRBV28; cdr3_length: 15; j_call: TRBJ1-2; clone_size: -; d_call: -; cdr3_aa: CASSSPGRRWDGYTF; cdr3_nt: TGTGCCAGCAGTTCTCCGGGACGTCGGTGGGATGGCTACACCTTC
v_call: TRBV5-1; cdr3_length: 15; j_call: TRBJ2-6; clone_size: -; d_call: -; cdr3_aa: CASSAARGGANVLTF; cdr3_nt: TGCGCCAGCAGCGCGGCCAGGGGCGGGGCCAACGTCCTGACTTTC
v_call: TRBV7-9; cdr3_length: 10; j_call: TRBJ2-7; clone_size: few; d_call: -; cdr3_aa: CASSLGQLYF; cdr3_nt: TGTGCCAGCAGCTTAGGCCAGTTGTACTTC
v_call: TRBV13; cdr3_length: 11; j_call: TRBJ1-1; clone_size: -; d_call: -; cdr3_aa: CASSLVGEAFF; cdr3_nt: TGTGCCAGCAGCTTAGTGGGGGAAGCTTTCTTT